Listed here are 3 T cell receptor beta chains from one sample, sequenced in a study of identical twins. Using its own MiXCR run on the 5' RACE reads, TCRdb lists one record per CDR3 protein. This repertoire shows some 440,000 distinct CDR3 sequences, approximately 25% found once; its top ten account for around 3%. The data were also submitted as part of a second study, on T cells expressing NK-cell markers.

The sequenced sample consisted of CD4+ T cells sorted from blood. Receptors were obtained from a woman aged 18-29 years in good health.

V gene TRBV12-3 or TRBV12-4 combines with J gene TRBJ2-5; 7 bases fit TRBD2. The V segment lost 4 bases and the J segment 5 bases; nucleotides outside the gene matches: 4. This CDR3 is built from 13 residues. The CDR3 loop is CASSWRGSETQYF. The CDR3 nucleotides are TGTGCCAGCAGTTGGCGGGGGTCGGAGACCCAGTACTTC.

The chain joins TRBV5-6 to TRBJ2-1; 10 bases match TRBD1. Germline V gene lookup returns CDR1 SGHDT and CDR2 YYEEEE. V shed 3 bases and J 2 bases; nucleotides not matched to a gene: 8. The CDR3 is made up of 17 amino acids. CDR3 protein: CASSSPTGGFTYNEQFF. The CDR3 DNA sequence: TGTGCCAGCAGCTCGCCGACAGGGGGCTTCACCTACAATGAGCAGTTCTTC.

The CDR3 nucleotides read TGTGCCAGCAGCTTAGGATTGCAGTGGGGGGAATTCTACGAGCAGTACTTC. Its translation is CASSLGLQWGEFYEQYF. The chain recombines TRBV11-2 with TRBJ2-7, with a tentative D call TRBD2 (6 bases). The CDR3 covers 17 residues. Germline loops: CDR1 SGHAT, CDR2 FQNNGV. The ends were cut back, 1 base at V and 3 bases at J, with 19 bases in the middle. The full variable domain, its missing parts supplied by reference TRBV11-2 and TRBJ2-7, is EAGVAQSPRYKIIEKRQSVAFWCNPISGHATLYWYQQILGQGPKLLIQFQNNGVVDDSQLPKDRFSAERLKGVDSTLKIQPAKLEDSAVYLCASSLGLQWGEFYEQYFGPGTRLTVT.